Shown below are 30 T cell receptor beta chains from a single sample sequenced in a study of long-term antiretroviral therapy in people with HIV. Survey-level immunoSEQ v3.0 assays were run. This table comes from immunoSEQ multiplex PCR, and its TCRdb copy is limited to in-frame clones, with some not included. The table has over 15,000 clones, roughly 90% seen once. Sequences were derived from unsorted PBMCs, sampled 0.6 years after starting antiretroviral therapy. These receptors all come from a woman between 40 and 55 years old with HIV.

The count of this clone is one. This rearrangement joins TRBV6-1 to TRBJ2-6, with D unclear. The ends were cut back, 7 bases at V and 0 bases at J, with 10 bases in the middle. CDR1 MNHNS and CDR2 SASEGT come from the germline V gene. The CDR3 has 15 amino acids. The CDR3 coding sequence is TGTGCCAGCATCCAAGGTTTCTCTGGGGCCAACGTCCTGACTTTC. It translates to CASIQGFSGANVLTF.

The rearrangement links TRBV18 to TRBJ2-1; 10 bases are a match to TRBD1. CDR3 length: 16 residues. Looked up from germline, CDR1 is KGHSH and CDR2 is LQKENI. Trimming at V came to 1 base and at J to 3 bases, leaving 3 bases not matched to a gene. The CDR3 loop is CASSPQGQGSYNEQFF. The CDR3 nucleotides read TGTGCCAGCTCACCACAGGGACAGGGGAGCTACAATGAGCAGTTCTTC.

The CDR3 DNA is TGCGCCAGCAGCCCGGACAGGGGTTTTGACACTGAAGCTTTCTTT. As protein: CASSPDRGFDTEAFF. V usage is TRBV4-3 and J usage is TRBJ1-1, with 9 bases fitting TRBD1. The CDR3 runs to 15 residues. Per the germline V gene, CDR1 is LGHNA and CDR2 is YSLEER. With V trimmed by 4 bases and J by 3 bases, 6 bases remained unmatched.

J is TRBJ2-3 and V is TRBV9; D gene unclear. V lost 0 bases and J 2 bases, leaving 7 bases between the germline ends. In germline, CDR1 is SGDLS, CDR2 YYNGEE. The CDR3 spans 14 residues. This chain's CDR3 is CASSVASYTDTQYF. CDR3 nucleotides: TGTGCCAGCAGCGTAGCCTCCTACACAGATACGCAGTATTTT.

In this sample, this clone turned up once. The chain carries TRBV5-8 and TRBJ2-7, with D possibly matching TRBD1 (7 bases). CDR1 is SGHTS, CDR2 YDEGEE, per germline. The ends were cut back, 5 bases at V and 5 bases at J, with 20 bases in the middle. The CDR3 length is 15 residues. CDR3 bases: TGTGCCAGCAGATTTATGGAGGGGGCTCCCCACGAGCAGTACTTC. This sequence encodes CASRFMEGAPHEQYF.

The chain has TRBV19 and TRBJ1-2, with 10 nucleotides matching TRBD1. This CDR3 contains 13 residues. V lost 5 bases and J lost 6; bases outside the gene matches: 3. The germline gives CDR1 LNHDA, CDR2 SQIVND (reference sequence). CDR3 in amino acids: CASSSTGGDGYTF. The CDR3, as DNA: TGTGCCAGTAGTTCGACAGGGGGCGATGGCTACACCTTC.

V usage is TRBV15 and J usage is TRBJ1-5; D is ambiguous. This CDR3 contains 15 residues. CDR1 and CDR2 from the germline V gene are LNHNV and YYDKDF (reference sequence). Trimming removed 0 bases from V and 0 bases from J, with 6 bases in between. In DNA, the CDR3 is TGTGCCACCAGCAGAGATAGCGGTAGCAATCAGCCCCAGCATTTT. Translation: CATSRDSGSNQPQHF.

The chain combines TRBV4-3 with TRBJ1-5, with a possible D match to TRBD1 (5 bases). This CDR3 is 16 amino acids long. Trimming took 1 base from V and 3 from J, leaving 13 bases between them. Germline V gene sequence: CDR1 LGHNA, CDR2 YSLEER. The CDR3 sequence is CASSQAVGQVNQPQHF. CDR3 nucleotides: TGCGCCAGCAGCCAAGCGGTGGGGCAGGTCAATCAGCCCCAGCATTTT.

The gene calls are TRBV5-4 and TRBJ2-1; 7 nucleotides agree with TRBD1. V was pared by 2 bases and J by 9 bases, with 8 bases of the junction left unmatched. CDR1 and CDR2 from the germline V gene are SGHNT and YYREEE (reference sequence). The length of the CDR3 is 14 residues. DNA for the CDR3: TGTGCCAGCAGCTTAAGGGACAGAGAGAGTGAGCAGTTCTTC. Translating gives CASSLRDRESEQFF.

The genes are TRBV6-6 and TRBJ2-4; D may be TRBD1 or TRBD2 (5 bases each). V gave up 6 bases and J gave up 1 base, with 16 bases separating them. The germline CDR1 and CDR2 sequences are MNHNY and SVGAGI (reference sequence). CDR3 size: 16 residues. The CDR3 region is CASSRGGGSAKNIQYF. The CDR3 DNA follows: TGTGCCAGCAGCCGTGGGGGTGGGTCGGCCAAAAACATTCAGTACTTC.

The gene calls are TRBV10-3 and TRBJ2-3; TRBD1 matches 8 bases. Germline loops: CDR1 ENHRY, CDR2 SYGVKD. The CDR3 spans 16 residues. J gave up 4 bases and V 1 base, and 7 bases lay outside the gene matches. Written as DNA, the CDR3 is TGTGCCATCAGTGAGTACGGAGGACAGGGTGCAGATACGCAGTATTTT. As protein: CAISEYGGQGADTQYF.

CDR3 residues: CASSMRTGGDTQYF. CDR3 sequence (DNA): TGTGCCAGCAGCATGAGGACAGGGGGGGATACGCAGTATTTT. The chain joins TRBV7-2 to TRBJ2-3; 10 bases align to TRBD1. Germline V gene sequence: CDR1 SGHTA, CDR2 FQGNSA. The CDR3 sequence is 14 residues long. V shed 5 bases, J shed 6 bases, and the junction held 5 bases outside the gene matches.

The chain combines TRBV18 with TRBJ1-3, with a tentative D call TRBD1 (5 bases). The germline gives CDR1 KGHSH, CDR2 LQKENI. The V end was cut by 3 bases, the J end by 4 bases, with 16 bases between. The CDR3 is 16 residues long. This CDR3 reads CASSPPPTAFGNTIYF. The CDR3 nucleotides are TGTGCCAGCTCACCGCCTCCGACAGCGTTCGGAAACACCATATATTTT.

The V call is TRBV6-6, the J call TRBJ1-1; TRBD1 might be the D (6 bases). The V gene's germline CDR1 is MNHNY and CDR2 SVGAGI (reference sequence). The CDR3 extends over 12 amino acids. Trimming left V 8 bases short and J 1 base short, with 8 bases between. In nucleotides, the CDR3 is TGTGCCAGCCGGGGGCCGAACACTGAAGCTTTCTTT. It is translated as CASRGPNTEAFF.

The CDR3, as DNA: TGCGCCAGCAGCTTGGCTAGCGGGAGCCAAGAGACCCAGTACTTC. Protein: CASSLASGSQETQYF. V and J are TRBV5-1 and TRBJ2-5, with 10 bases fitting TRBD2. The V segment lost 0 bases and the J segment 1 base; nucleotides outside the gene matches: 0. Germline CDR1 is SGHRS and CDR2 is YFSETQ. CDR3 size: 15 residues.

The CDR3 sequence is CASGLGGELFF. The CDR3 region has the DNA TGTGCCAGCGGGCTTGGCGGGGAGCTGTTTTTT. The V gene is TRBV6-5, the J gene TRBJ2-2; D gene uncertain. In germline, CDR1 is MNHEY, CDR2 SVGAGI. Deletions cut 8 bases from V and 7 bases from J, with 8 bases between. The CDR3 spans 11 residues.

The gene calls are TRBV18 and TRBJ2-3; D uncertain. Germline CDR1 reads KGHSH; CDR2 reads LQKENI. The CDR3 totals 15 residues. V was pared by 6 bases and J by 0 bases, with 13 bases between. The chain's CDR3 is CASSLMETSTDTQYF. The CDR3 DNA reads TGTGCCAGCTCTCTGATGGAGACTAGCACAGATACGCAGTATTTT. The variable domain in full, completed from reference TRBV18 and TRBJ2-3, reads NAGVMQNPRHLVRRRGQEARLRCSPMKGHSHVYWYRQLPEEGLKFMVYLQKENIIDESGMPKERFSAEFPKEGPSILRIQQVVRGDSAAYFCASSLMETSTDTQYFGPGTRLTVL.

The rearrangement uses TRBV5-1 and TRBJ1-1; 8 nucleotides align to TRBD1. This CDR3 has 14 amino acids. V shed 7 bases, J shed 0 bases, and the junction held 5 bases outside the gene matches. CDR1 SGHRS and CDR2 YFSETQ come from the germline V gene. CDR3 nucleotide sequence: TGCGCCAGCGGCCAGGGGGCCCTGAACACTGAAGCTTTCTTT. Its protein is CASGQGALNTEAFF.

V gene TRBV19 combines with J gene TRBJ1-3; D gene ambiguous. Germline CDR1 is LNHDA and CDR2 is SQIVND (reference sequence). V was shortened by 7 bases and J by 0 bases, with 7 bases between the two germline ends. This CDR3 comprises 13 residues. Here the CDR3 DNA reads TGTGCCAGTACCTGGGTCTCTGGAAACACCATATATTTT. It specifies CASTWVSGNTIYF.

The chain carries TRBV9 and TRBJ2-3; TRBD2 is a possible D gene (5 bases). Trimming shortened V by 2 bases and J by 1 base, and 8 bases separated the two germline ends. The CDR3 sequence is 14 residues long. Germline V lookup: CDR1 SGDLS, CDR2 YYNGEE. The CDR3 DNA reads TGTGCCAGCAGCGTGGACTTTGGCACAGATACGCAGTATTTT. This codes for CASSVDFGTDTQYF.

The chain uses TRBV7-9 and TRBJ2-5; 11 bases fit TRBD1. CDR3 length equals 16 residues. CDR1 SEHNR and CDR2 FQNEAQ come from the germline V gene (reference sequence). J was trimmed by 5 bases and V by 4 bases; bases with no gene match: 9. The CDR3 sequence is CASSSRMDRGLETQYF. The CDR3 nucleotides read TGTGCCAGCAGCTCGAGAATGGACAGGGGGCTGGAGACCCAGTACTTC.

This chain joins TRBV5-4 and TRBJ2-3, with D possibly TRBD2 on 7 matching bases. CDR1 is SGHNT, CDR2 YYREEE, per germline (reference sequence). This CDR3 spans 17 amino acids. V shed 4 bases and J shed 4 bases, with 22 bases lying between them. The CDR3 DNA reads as TGTGCCAGCAGCCGGCCGGGGGCGGGGGATTCGGCAGATACGCAGTATTTT. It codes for CASSRPGAGDSADTQYF. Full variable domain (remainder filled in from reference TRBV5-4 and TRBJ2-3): ETGVTQSPTHLIKTRGQQVTLRCSSQSGHNTVSWYQQALGQGPQFIFQYYREEENGRGNFPPRFSGLQFPNYSSELNVNALELDDSALYLCASSRPGAGDSADTQYFGPGTRLTVL.

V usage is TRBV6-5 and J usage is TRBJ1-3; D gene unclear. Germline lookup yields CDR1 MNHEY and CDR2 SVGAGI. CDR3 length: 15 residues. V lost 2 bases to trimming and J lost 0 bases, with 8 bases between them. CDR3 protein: CASSYGVSSGNTIYF. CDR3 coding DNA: TGTGCCAGCAGTTACGGGGTCAGCTCTGGAAACACCATATATTTT.

CDR3 amino acids: CASSIGEYEQYF. DNA of the CDR3: TGTGCCAGTAGTATCGGAGAGTACGAGCAGTACTTC. V usage is TRBV19 and J usage is TRBJ2-7, with D unresolved. Germline assignment: CDR1 LNHDA and CDR2 SQIVND (reference sequence). The germline V and J ends were trimmed by 3 bases and 4 bases, with 7 bases remaining between them. The CDR3 is made up of 12 amino acids.

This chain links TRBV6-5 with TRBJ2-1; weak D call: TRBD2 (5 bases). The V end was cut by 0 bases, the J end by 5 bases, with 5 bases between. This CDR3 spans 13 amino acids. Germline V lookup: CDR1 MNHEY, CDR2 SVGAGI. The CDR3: CASSYSRDNEQFF. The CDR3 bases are TGTGCCAGCAGTTACTCGAGGGACAATGAGCAGTTCTTC.

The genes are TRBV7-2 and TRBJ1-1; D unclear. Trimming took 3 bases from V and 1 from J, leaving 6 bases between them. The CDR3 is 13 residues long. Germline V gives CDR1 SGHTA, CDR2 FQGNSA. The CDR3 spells CASSFDGNTEAFF. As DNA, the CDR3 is TGTGCCAGCAGCTTTGACGGGAACACTGAAGCTTTCTTT. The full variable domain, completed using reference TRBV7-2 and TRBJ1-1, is GAGVSQSPSNKVTEKGKDVELRCDPISGHTALYWYRQSLGQGLEFLIYFQGNSAPDKSGLPSDRFSAERTGGSVSTLTIQRTQQEDSAVYLCASSFDGNTEAFFGQGTRLTVV.

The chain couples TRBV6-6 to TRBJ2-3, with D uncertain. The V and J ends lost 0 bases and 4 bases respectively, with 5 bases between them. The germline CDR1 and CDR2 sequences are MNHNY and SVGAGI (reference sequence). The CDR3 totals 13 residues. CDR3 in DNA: TGTGCCAGCAGTTACTCGATTCCAGATACGCAGTATTTT. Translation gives CASSYSIPDTQYF.

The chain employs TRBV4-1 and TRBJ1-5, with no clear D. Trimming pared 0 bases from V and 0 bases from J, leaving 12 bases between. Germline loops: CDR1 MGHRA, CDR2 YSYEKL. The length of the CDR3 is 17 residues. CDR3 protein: CASSQDRDSYSNQPQHF. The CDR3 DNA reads TGCGCCAGCAGCCAAGATCGGGATAGCTATAGCAATCAGCCCCAGCATTTT.

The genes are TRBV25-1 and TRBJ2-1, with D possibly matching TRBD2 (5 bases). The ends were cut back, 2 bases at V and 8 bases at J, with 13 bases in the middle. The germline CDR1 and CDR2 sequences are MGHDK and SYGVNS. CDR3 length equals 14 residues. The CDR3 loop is CASSETRGIHEQFF. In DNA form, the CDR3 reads TGTGCCAGCAGTGAAACTAGAGGAATCCATGAGCAGTTCTTC.

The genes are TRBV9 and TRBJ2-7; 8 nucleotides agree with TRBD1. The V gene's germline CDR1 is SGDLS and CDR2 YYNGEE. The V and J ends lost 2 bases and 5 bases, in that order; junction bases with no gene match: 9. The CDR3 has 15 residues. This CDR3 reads CASSVGQEGFNEQYF. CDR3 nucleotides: TGTGCCAGCAGCGTGGGACAGGAGGGGTTTAACGAGCAGTACTTC. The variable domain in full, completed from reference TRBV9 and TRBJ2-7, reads DSGVTQTPKHLITATGQRVTLRCSPRSGDLSVYWYQQSLDQGLQFLIQYYNGEERAKGNILERFSAQQFPDLHSELNLSSLELGDSALYFCASSVGQEGFNEQYFGPGTRLTVT.